The 16 T cell receptor beta chains listed next were all sequenced from one sample in a study of vaccination and CD4 T cells after COVID-19. For these TCRs, the target antigens are not known. Regarding time point: late sampling 161 to 241 days after vaccination in three convalescent patients. Regarding treatment: roughly 11-day PBMC culture with coronavirus spike peptide pools or control peptides (ViraFEST assay). CD4+ T cells that had been cultured provided DNA sequenced with the Oncomine TCR Beta short-read assay. Each CDR3 protein is one row after TCRdb ran MiXCR on the PCR reads. The sample consists of some 21,000 distinct CDR3 sequences, approximately 42% of them appearing once. The sample here was CD4+ T cells from blood, cultured in vitro, taken about 7 months after SARS-CoV-2 vaccination. The receptors here all came from a human donor who had recovered from COVID-19.

The CDR3 here is CASADGEYQPQHF. DNA for the CDR3: TGTGCCAGCGCCGACGGAGAGTATCAGCCCCAGCATTTT. This chain connects TRBV6-1 to TRBJ1-5; D unclear. This CDR3 spans 13 amino acids. The V end was cut by 8 bases, the J end by 5 bases, with 13 bases between. Germline loops: CDR1 MNHNS, CDR2 SASEGT.

The V call is TRBV7-3, the J call TRBJ1-5, with TRBD1 identical over 10 bases. CDR1 and CDR2 from the germline V gene are SGHTA and FQGTGA. The CDR3 is 15 amino acids. V shed 4 bases, J shed 1 base, and the junction held 1 base outside the gene matches. CDR3 sequence reads: CASSSGQGSNQPQHF. In nucleotides, the CDR3 is TGTGCCAGCAGCTCGGGACAGGGGAGCAATCAGCCCCAGCATTTT.

The chain links TRBV18 to TRBJ2-7, with 16 bases lining up with TRBD2. CDR1 KGHSH and CDR2 LQKENI come from the germline V gene. This CDR3 spans 20 amino acids. V was pared by 5 bases and J by 2 bases, with 15 bases of the junction left unmatched. Here the CDR3 reads CASSSLGTPGLAGGPYEQYF. DNA of the CDR3: TGTGCCAGCTCAAGCCTCGGGACACCGGGACTAGCGGGAGGGCCCTACGAGCAGTACTTC.

This chain uses TRBV20-1 with TRBJ2-7, with 10 bases fitting TRBD2. Germline V lookup: CDR1 DFQATT, CDR2 SNEGSKA (reference sequence). CDR3 size: 18 residues. The V gene end was trimmed by 1 base and the J gene end by 0 bases; junction bases not matched to a gene: 12. As DNA, the CDR3 is TGCAGTGCTAGAGTCCGACTAGCGGGTTGGGCCACCTCCTACGAGCAGTACTTC. This sequence encodes CSARVRLAGWATSYEQYF.

This clonotype was picked up a small number of times. The chain uses TRBV7-6 and TRBJ1-5; 7 bases align to TRBD1. The junction had 8 bases not matched to a gene; V was cut back by 2 bases and J by 7 bases. Germline values: CDR1 SGHVS, CDR2 FNYEAQ. There are 15 residues in the CDR3. This CDR3 reads CASSLSIGGEQPQHF. In DNA form, the CDR3 reads TGTGCCAGCAGCTTATCTATAGGGGGCGAACAGCCCCAGCATTTT.

There are a few counts of this clonotype. The CDR3 DNA reads TGCAGTGCTAGCCGTGGGAGGGTTAGGTCAGATACGCAGTATTTT. Translated, it gives CSASRGRVRSDTQYF. V gene TRBV20-1 combines with J gene TRBJ2-3, with TRBD2 matching 7 bases. Germline-derived CDR1 and CDR2 are DFQATT and SNEGSKA (reference sequence). This CDR3 is built from 15 residues. Unmatched junction bases numbered 10, after V lost 3 bases and J lost 4 bases.

This clonotype occurred a few times. This rearrangement joins TRBV20-1 to TRBJ1-5; 8 nucleotides line up with TRBD1. This CDR3 is 14 amino acids long. V shed 5 bases, J shed 7 bases, and the junction held 10 bases outside the gene matches. Per germline, CDR1 DFQATT and CDR2 SNEGSKA (reference sequence). CDR3 in amino acids: CSARPGQGSQPQHF. In DNA, the CDR3 is TGCAGTGCTCGTCCAGGACAGGGTTCACAGCCCCAGCATTTT.

Worth noting for this clonotype: The junction differs from germline at one of its ends, possibly a read error. The chain is built from TRBV20-1 and TRBJ1-6, with D possibly TRBD1 on 5 matching bases. Germline V CDR1 and CDR2: DFQATT, SNEGSKA (reference sequence). The CDR3 spans 13 residues. The CDR3, as DNA: TGCAGTGCCAGAGACAGCGCAGATTCACCCCTCCACTTT. This codes for CSARDSADSPLHF.

This rearrangement joins TRBV6-5 to TRBJ2-1; TRBD2 aligns across 12 bases. The V gene's germline CDR1 is MNHEY and CDR2 SVGAGI. V lost 4 bases, J lost 6 bases, and 1 base stayed unmatched. This CDR3 has 14 residues. The CDR3 region has the DNA TGTGCCAGCAGTTTGACTAGCGGGAGCAATGAGCAGTTCTTC. Translation gives CASSLTSGSNEQFF.

The chain carries TRBV20-1 and TRBJ1-2, with TRBD1 matching 7 bases. The CDR3 contains 13 residues. Germline V gives CDR1 DFQATT, CDR2 SNEGSKA (reference sequence). Trimming took 6 bases from V and 5 from J; bases not matched to a gene: 9. The CDR3 DNA is TGCAGTGCAGACAAGACAGGGTGGTATGGCTACACCTTC. This encodes CSADKTGWYGYTF.

This clonotype appeared a few times. This rearrangement joins TRBV10-3 to TRBJ2-7; TRBD2 matches at 10 bases. The CDR3 sequence is 15 residues long. Germline CDR1 reads ENHRY; CDR2 reads SYGVKD. With V trimmed by 2 bases and J by 2 bases, 3 bases remained unmatched. CDR3 nucleotides: TGTGCCATCAGTGAGGGCACTAGCGGGACCTACGAGCAGTACTTC. It codes for CAISEGTSGTYEQYF.

The chain carries TRBV7-2 and TRBJ2-1; 7 bases fit TRBD1. The CDR3 totals 15 residues. Looked up from germline, CDR1 is SGHTA and CDR2 is FQGNSA. Germline trimming cut 3 bases from V and 4 bases from J; bases unmatched to any gene: 6. DNA of the CDR3: TGTGCCAGCAGCTTGGTGGGACAGATTTACAATGAGCAGTTCTTC. Translating it yields CASSLVGQIYNEQFF.

The chain is built from TRBV6-5 and TRBJ2-7, with 9 bases matching TRBD2. Germline-derived CDR1 and CDR2 are MNHEY and SVGAGI. The CDR3 length is 16 residues. After removal of 2 bases from V and 3 bases from J, the junction contained 8 bases not matched to a gene. The DNA for the CDR3 is TGTGCCAGCAGTTACCCAAATAGCGGGGGTAGCTACGAGCAGTACTTC. Its translation is CASSYPNSGGSYEQYF.

The chain carries TRBV4-1 and TRBJ2-3, with 7 bases aligning to TRBD1. The CDR3 spans 16 residues. The V segment lost 0 bases and the J segment 5 bases; nucleotides outside the gene matches: 8. The V gene's germline CDR1 is MGHRA and CDR2 YSYEKL. In DNA, the CDR3 is TGCGCCAGCAGCCAAGAGGGGCACAGGGGTGGAGATACGCAGTATTTT. Translation: CASSQEGHRGGDTQYF.

The sample holds a few counts of this clonotype. The genes are TRBV10-3 and TRBJ1-2; D may be TRBD1 (5 bases). CDR1 and CDR2 from the germline V gene are ENHRY and SYGVKD. V lost 4 bases and J lost 4, with 19 bases in between. The CDR3 sequence is 16 residues long. The CDR3 here is CAISVRADSPSYGYTF. The CDR3 nucleotides read TGTGCCATCAGTGTAAGGGCCGACAGCCCTAGCTATGGCTACACCTTC.

The V and J genes are TRBV20-1 and TRBJ2-7; 9 nucleotides align to TRBD2. Trimming cost V 5 bases and J 3 bases; bases outside gene matches: 11. Per the germline V gene, CDR1 is DFQATT and CDR2 is SNEGSKA (reference sequence). This CDR3 spans 15 amino acids. The CDR3 sequence: CSAPTTSGGYYEQYF. The CDR3 nucleotides read TGCAGTGCTCCGACGACTAGCGGAGGGTACTACGAGCAGTACTTC.